This TCR beta chain was sequenced for a study of cytomegalovirus exposure and HLA in healthy donors. General study results and limits: A missense variant in DCLRE1C was later tied to TCR beta V- and J-gene trimming.

Concerning this clone itself: The antigen remains undetermined.

The primer mix had 60 Vbeta and 13 Jbeta primers. Sequencing used immunoSEQ multiplex PCR; TCRdb keeps in-frame clones, though not all of them. The data hold some 85,000 clones, with 76% observed a single time. CDR1 GTSNPN and CDR2 SVGIG come from the germline V gene (reference sequence). This CDR3 spans 14 amino acids. Trimming took off 0 bases at V and 3 bases at J, with 12 bases between the two ends. The rearrangement uses TRBV30 and TRBJ2-7; possible D gene TRBD1, 6 bases. The TCR comes from a male donor in good health and CMV-seronegative. Material: PBMCs. CDR3 in amino acids: CAWSVIRGHYEQYF. CDR3 DNA sequence: TGTGCCTGGAGTGTGATAAGGGGACACTACGAGCAGTACTTC.